These 20 T cell receptor beta chains were all obtained from the same sample, sequenced in a study of blood T cell repertoires in COVID-19. TCRdb's table, derived via immunoSEQ multiplex PCR, lists solely in-frame clones and lacks some. The table has about 99,000 clones, roughly 84% seen once. The sequenced sample consisted of peripheral blood. The source is a man aged 65-85 years with active or convalescent COVID-19.

The chain uses TRBV3-1 (or the pseudogene TRBV3-2) and TRBJ1-1, with D perhaps matching TRBD1 (6 bases). V gave up 3 bases and J gave up 1 base, with 12 bases separating them. Germline V lookup: CDR1 LGHDT, CDR2 YNNKEL (reference sequence). CDR3 size: 15 residues. CDR3 sequence (DNA): TGTGCCAGCAGCCAGTACGGGGGGGCGAACACTGAAGCTTTCTTT. As protein: CASSQYGGANTEAFF.

The chain is built from TRBV4-1 and TRBJ2-2; 9 nucleotides align to TRBD2. Germline V gene data show CDR1 as MGHRA and CDR2 as YSYEKL. There are 16 residues in the CDR3. Losses at the gene ends were 4 bases for V and 3 bases for J; bases not matched to a gene: 6. The CDR3 bases are TGCGCCAGCAGCCGCCGACTAGCGGAGGACACCGGGGAGCTGTTTTTT. Residues: CASSRRLAEDTGELFF.

The V and J genes are TRBV18 and TRBJ2-7, with 7 positions matching TRBD1. The CDR3 covers 14 residues. Germline CDR1 is KGHSH and CDR2 is LQKENI. The trim removed 3 bases at V and 0 bases at J, leaving 2 bases unmatched. CDR3 nucleotide sequence: TGTGCCAGCTCACCCGGGACAGTCTCCTACGAGCAGTACTTC. Translated: CASSPGTVSYEQYF.

The CDR3 here is CASSLVRRSSYEQYF. The CDR3, as DNA: TGTGCCAGCAGCTTGGTCCGGAGGAGTAGTTACGAGCAGTACTTC. J is TRBJ2-7 and V is TRBV5-6; D perhaps matches TRBD2 (5 bases). The ends were cut back, 0 bases at V and 4 bases at J, with 14 bases in the middle. In germline, CDR1 is SGHDT, CDR2 YYEEEE. This CDR3 spans 15 amino acids.

The chain recombines TRBV11-1 with TRBJ1-2; D uncertain. The germline V and J ends were trimmed by 1 base and 3 bases, with 9 bases remaining between them. Looked up from germline, CDR1 is SGHAT and CDR2 is FQDESV (reference sequence). The CDR3 is 14 amino acids. The CDR3 reads CASSLGPRDYGYTF. The CDR3 nucleotides are TGTGCCAGCAGCTTAGGGCCTCGTGACTATGGCTACACCTTC.

This rearrangement joins TRBV29-1 to TRBJ2-7; TRBD2 agrees at 7 bases. V shed 0 bases, J shed 5 bases, and the junction held 4 bases outside the gene matches. Germline values: CDR1 SQVTM, CDR2 ANQGSEA. This CDR3 region has 13 residues. CDR3 coding DNA: TGCAGCGTTGAAGAGGGAGGGAGACACGAGCAGTACTTC. Translation gives CSVEEGGRHEQYF.

The rearrangement joins TRBV18 to TRBJ1-1; D unresolved. Trimming shortened V by 0 bases and J by 6 bases, and 8 bases separated the two germline ends. The CDR3 consists of 13 residues. Germline CDR1 KGHSH, CDR2 LQKENI. The CDR3 bases are TGTGCCAGCTCACCACCGGAGAGGGCTGAAGCTTTCTTT. It translates to CASSPPERAEAFF.

The J gene is TRBJ2-2, the V gene TRBV6-6, with D unresolved. The germline gives CDR1 MNHNY, CDR2 SVGAGI (reference sequence). The CDR3 is 13 residues long. V shed 7 bases and J shed 8 bases, with 14 bases lying between them. CDR3 residues: CASNRAAEGELFF. CDR3 coding DNA: TGTGCCAGCAATCGTGCGGCGGAGGGGGAGCTGTTTTTT.

This chain uses TRBV6-5 with TRBJ2-6, with a weak D call TRBD1 (5 bases). The CDR3 covers 16 residues. Trimming took 0 bases from V and 2 from J, leaving 8 bases between them. Germline V gene data show CDR1 as MNHEY and CDR2 as SVGAGI. The CDR3 here is CASSYSGQAGANVLTF. For the CDR3, the DNA is TGTGCCAGCAGTTACTCGGGGCAGGCTGGGGCCAACGTCCTGACTTTC.

This chain connects TRBV19 to TRBJ2-1; 8 positions agree with TRBD1. CDR3 length: 17 residues. CDR1 is LNHDA, CDR2 SQIVND, per germline (reference sequence). V shed 0 bases and J 9 bases; nucleotides not matched to a gene: 13. The CDR3 nucleotides are TGTGCCAGTAGTATAGATAAGGATTGGCAGGGGGCGAGTGAGCAGTTCTTC. Protein product: CASSIDKDWQGASEQFF. The variable domain in full, completed from reference TRBV19 and TRBJ2-1, reads DGGITQSPKYLFRKEGQNVTLSCEQNLNHDAMYWYRQDPGQGLRLIYYSQIVNDFQKGDIAEGYSVSREKKESFPLTVTSAQKNPTAFYLCASSIDKDWQGASEQFFGPGTRLTVL.

V is TRBV3-1 (or the pseudogene TRBV3-2) and J is TRBJ2-7; no clear D. Trimming took 6 bases from V and 1 from J, leaving 7 bases between them. Germline V gives CDR1 LGHDT, CDR2 YNNKEL (reference sequence). The CDR3 is made up of 12 amino acids. The CDR3 loop reads CASSRLSYEQYF. CDR3 nucleotides: TGTGCCAGCAGTCGACTGTCCTACGAGCAGTACTTC.

The chain recombines TRBV27 with TRBJ1-2; D is ambiguous. This CDR3 contains 15 residues. The germline gives CDR1 MNHEY, CDR2 SMNVEV (reference sequence). V lost 2 bases and J 4 bases, leaving 14 bases between the germline ends. For the CDR3, the DNA is TGTGCCAGCAGTTTAAGTCCTGGGCAGTTCTATGGCTACACCTTC. Its protein is CASSLSPGQFYGYTF.

The chain recombines TRBV28 with TRBJ2-1; no reliable D call. V was trimmed by 6 bases and J by 4 bases, leaving 7 bases between them. Germline V gene lookup returns CDR1 MDHEN and CDR2 SYDVKM. The CDR3 totals 12 residues. The CDR3 nucleotides read TGTGCCAGCAGAACAAGTTACAATGAGCAGTTCTTC. Translation gives CASRTSYNEQFF.

This chain uses TRBV10-3 with TRBJ2-1, with TRBD1 as a possible D gene (6 bases). The CDR3 covers 12 residues. V was clipped by 10 bases and J by 5 bases, with 12 bases between them. Per germline, CDR1 ENHRY and CDR2 SYGVKD. CDR3 amino acids: CATTGTNNEQFF. The CDR3 DNA reads TGTGCCACCACCGGGACAAACAATGAGCAGTTCTTC.

V and J are TRBV7-3 and TRBJ2-3, with 12 bases lining up with TRBD2. The CDR3 is 17 amino acids. Germline V lookup: CDR1 SGHTA, CDR2 FQGTGA. J was trimmed by 6 bases and V by 5 bases; bases with no gene match: 12. The CDR3 here is CASSLGTSGSEGDTQYF. The DNA for the CDR3 is TGTGCCAGCAGCCTAGGGACTAGCGGGTCAGAAGGGGATACGCAGTATTTT.

The gene calls are TRBV6-2 or TRBV6-3 and TRBJ1-2; D not certain. V lost 2 bases to trimming and J lost 6 bases, with 13 bases between them. Germline-derived CDR1 and CDR2 are MNHEY and SVGEGT. This CDR3 is 14 amino acids long. DNA of the CDR3: TGTGCCAGCAGTTACGATGGCCAATCAGATGGCTACACCTTC. Protein sequence: CASSYDGQSDGYTF.

The chain has TRBV3-1 (or the pseudogene TRBV3-2) and TRBJ1-6, with 9 positions matching TRBD1. Per the germline V gene, CDR1 is LGHDT and CDR2 is YNNKEL (reference sequence). Trimming removed 6 bases from V and 6 bases from J; junction bases left unmatched: 6. The CDR3 contains 15 residues. Here the CDR3 DNA reads TGTGCCAGCAGTCACCGGGACAGGGCTAATTCACCCCTCCACTTT. Translated: CASSHRDRANSPLHF.

The sample holds one count of this clone. The chain uses TRBV9 and TRBJ2-5, with 8 bases identical to TRBD1. CDR3 length equals 14 residues. Germline CDR1 SGDLS, CDR2 YYNGEE. The ends lost 4 bases at V and 5 bases at J; junction bases unmatched: 7. CDR3 residues: CASSPSGGRETQYF. The CDR3 nucleotides read TGTGCCAGCAGCCCCTCAGGGGGCAGGGAGACCCAGTACTTC.

The rearrangement joins TRBV3-1 (or the pseudogene TRBV3-2) to TRBJ1-3; D not certain. Looked up from germline, CDR1 is LGHDT and CDR2 is YNNKEL (reference sequence). Trimming took off 3 bases at V and 3 bases at J, with 18 bases between the two ends. This CDR3 is 17 amino acids long. In DNA form, the CDR3 reads TGTGCCAGCAGCCAGGGCTTGTTGGGCGCGGGTGGAAACACCATATATTTT. Its protein product is CASSQGLLGAGGNTIYF.

The V and J genes are TRBV19 and TRBJ1-2, with 7 bases fitting TRBD1. The CDR3 is 14 amino acids. The germline V gene has CDR1 LNHDA and CDR2 SQIVND (reference sequence). The V segment lost 4 bases and the J segment 5 bases; nucleotides outside the gene matches: 7. The CDR3 nucleotides read TGTGCCAGTAGTACACAGGGGTTCTATTATGGCTACACCTTC. Translating gives CASSTQGFYYGYTF.